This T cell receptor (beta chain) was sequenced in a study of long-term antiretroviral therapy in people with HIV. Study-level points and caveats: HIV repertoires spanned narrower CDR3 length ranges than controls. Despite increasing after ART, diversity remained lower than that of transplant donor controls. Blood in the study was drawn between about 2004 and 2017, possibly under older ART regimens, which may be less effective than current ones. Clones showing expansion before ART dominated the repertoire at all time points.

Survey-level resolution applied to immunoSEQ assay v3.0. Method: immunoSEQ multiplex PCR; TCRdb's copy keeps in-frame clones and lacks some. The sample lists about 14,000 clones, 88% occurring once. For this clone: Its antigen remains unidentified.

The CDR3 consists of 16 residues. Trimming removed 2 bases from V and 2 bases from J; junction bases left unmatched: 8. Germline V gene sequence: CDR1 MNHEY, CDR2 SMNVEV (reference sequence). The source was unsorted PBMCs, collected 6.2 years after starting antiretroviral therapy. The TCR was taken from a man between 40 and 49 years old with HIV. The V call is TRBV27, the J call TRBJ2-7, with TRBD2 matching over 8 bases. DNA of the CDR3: TGTGCCAGCAGTTTACTAGCCGGGACTAGAACCTACGAGCAGTACTTC. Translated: CASSLLAGTRTYEQYF.